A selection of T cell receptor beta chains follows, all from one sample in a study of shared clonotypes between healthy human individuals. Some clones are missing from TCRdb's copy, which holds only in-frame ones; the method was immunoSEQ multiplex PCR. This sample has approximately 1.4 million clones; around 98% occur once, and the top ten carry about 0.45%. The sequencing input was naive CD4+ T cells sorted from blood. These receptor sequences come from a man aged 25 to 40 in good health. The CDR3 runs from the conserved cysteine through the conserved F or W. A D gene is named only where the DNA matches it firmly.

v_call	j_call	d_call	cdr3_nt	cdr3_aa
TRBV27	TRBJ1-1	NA	TGTGCCAGCAGTTTCGGACGCCCGATGAACACTGAAGCTTTCTTT	CASSFGRPMNTEAFF
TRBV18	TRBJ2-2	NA	TGTGCCAGCTCACCGGGGACTTACACCGGGGAGCTGTTTTTT	CASSPGTYTGELFF
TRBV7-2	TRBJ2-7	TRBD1	TGTGCCAGCAGCCTAGGGGGCCAGGGCTTTTACGAGCAGTACTTC	CASSLGGQGFYEQYF
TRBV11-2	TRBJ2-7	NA	TGTGCCAGCAGCTTAGATCGATCCGGCTACGAGCAGTACTTC	CASSLDRSGYEQYF
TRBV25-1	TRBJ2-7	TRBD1	TGTGCCAGCAGAAGGACAGGGGACGAGCAGTACTTC	CASRRTGDEQYF
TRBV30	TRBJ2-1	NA	TGTGCCTGGAGGCGGGTCGCCTACAATGAGCAGTTCTTC	CAWRRVAYNEQFF
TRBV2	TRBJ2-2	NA	TGTGCCAGCAGTGTAGAGGGGAGCGGGGAGCTGTTTTTT	CASSVEGSGELFF
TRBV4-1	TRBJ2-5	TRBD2	TGCGCCAGCAGCCACGACAGCGGGAGCCAAGAGACCCAGTACTTC	CASSHDSGSQETQYF
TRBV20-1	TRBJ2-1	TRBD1	TGCAGTGCAAATGAGGGGGCTAAAGGGTTCTTC	CSANEGAKGFF
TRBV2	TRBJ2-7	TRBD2	TGTGCCAGCAAGGAGCGGGAGACTTACGAGCAGTACTTC	CASKERETYEQYF
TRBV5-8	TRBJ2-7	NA	TGTGCCAGCAGCTTCCAGCCTCGGGCCCCCTACGAGCAGTACTTC	CASSFQPRAPYEQYF